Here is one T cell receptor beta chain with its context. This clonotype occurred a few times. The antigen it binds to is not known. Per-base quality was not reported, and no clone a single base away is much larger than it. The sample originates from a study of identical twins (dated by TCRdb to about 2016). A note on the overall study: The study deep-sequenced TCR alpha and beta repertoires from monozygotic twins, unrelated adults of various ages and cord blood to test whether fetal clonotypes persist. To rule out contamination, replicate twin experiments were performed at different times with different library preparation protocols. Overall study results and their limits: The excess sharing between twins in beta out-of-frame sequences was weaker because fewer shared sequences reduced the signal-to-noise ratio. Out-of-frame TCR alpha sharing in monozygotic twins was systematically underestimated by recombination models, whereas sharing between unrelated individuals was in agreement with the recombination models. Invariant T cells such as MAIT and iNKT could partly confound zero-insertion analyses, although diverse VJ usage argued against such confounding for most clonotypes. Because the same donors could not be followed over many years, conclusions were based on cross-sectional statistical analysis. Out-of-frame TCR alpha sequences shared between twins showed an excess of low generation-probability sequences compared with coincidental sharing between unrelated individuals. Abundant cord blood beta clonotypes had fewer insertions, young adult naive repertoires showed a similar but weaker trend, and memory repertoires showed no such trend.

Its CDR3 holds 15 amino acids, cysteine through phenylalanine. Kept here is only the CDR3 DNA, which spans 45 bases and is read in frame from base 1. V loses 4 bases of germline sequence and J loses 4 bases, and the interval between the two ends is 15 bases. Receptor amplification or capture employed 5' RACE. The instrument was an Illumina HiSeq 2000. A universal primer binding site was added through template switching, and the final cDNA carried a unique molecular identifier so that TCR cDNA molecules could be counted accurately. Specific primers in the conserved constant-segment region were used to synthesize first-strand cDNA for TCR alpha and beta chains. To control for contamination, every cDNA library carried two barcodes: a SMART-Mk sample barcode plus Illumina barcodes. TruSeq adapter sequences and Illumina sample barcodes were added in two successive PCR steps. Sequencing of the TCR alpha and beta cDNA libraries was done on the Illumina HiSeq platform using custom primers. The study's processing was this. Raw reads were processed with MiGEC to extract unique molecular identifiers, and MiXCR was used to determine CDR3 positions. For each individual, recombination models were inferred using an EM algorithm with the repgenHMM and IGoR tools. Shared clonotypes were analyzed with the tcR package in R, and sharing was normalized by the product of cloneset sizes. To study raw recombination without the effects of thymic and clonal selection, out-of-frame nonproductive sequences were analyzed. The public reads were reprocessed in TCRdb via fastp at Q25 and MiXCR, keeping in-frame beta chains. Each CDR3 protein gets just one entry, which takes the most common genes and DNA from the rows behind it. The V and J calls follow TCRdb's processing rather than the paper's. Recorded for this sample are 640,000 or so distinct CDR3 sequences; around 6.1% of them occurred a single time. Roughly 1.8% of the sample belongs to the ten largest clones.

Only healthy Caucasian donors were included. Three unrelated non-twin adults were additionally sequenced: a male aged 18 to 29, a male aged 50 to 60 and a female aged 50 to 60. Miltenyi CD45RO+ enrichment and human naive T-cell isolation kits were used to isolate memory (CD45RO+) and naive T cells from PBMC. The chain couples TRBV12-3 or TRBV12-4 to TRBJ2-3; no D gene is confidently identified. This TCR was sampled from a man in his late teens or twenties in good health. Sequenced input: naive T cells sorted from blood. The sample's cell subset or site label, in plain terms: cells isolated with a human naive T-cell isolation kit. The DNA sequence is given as TGTGCCAGCAGTTCCAAAAATCAGTCCCCAGATACGCAGTATTTT. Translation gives CASSSKNQSPDTQYF.